This is a list of T cell receptor beta chains from one sample in a study of blood T cell repertoires in COVID-19. Assay used: immunoSEQ multiplex PCR; TCRdb lists only in-frame clones, some missing. The top ten hold 35% to 40% of the sample, which has roughly 140,000 clones, 84% seen once. Sequencing was carried out using peripheral blood. Receptors originate from a human donor in a cohort sampled during active COVID-19. CDR3s include the opening cysteine and the closing phenylalanine or tryptophan. D genes are given only for firm matches. Clone size is given for some rows only: seen once, a few or many times, or a class if the clone is expanded.

clone size: -
J gene: TRBJ2-7
V gene: TRBV3-1/TRBV3-2
D gene: -
CDR3 protein: CASSQVPQSYEQYF
CDR3 DNA: TGTGCCAGCAGCCAAGTCCCCCAGTCCTACGAGCAGTACTTC

clone size: -
J gene: TRBJ2-5
V gene: TRBV5-6
D gene: -
CDR3 protein: CASSVDSQETQYF
CDR3 DNA: TGTGCCAGCAGCGTAGACAGTCAAGAGACCCAGTACTTC

clone size: -
J gene: TRBJ2-7
V gene: TRBV6-5
D gene: -
CDR3 protein: CASSDRTWYEQYF
CDR3 DNA: TGTGCCAGCAGCGACAGAACGTGGTACGAGCAGTACTTC

clone size: -
J gene: TRBJ1-6
V gene: TRBV7-2
D gene: -
CDR3 protein: CASSLGTGSALHF
CDR3 DNA: TGTGCCAGCAGCCTCGGGACTGGGTCGGCCCTCCACTTT

clone size: once
J gene: TRBJ2-1
V gene: TRBV4-3
D gene: TRBD2
CDR3 protein: CASSTTTSGGAVEQFF
CDR3 DNA: TGCGCCAGCAGCACCACGACTAGCGGGGGGGCCGTTGAGCAGTTCTTC

clone size: -
J gene: TRBJ2-3
V gene: TRBV18
D gene: -
CDR3 protein: CASSLRLHSSTDTQYF
CDR3 DNA: TGTGCCAGCTCACTACGACTACACTCTAGCACAGATACGCAGTATTTT

clone size: -
J gene: TRBJ1-2
V gene: TRBV7-2
D gene: -
CDR3 protein: CASSLGLNYGYTF
CDR3 DNA: TGTGCCAGCAGCTTAGGTCTGAACTATGGCTACACCTTC

clone size: -
J gene: TRBJ1-4
V gene: TRBV28
D gene: -
CDR3 protein: CASSFPSRLEKLFF
CDR3 DNA: TGTGCCAGCAGTTTTCCCTCCCGGTTAGAAAAACTGTTTTTT

clone size: -
J gene: TRBJ1-6
V gene: TRBV19
D gene: -
CDR3 protein: CASSPRPVGDSPLHF
CDR3 DNA: TGTGCCAGTAGTCCGCGACCGGTGGGCGATTCACCCCTCCACTTT

clone size: -
J gene: TRBJ1-1
V gene: TRBV19
D gene: TRBD1
CDR3 protein: CASSMGYRGEGTEAFF
CDR3 DNA: TGTGCCAGTAGTATGGGGTACAGGGGCGAGGGCACTGAAGCTTTCTTT

clone size: -
J gene: TRBJ2-7
V gene: TRBV5-1
D gene: -
CDR3 protein: CASSLEWGVIHEQYF
CDR3 DNA: TGCGCCAGCAGCTTGGAGTGGGGGGTGATACACGAGCAGTACTTC

clone size: -
J gene: TRBJ2-5
V gene: TRBV5-1
D gene: -
CDR3 protein: CASSTQGKETQYF
CDR3 DNA: TGCGCCAGCAGTACACAGGGCAAAGAGACCCAGTACTTC

clone size: -
J gene: TRBJ1-1
V gene: TRBV28
D gene: -
CDR3 protein: CASSFNPLDSNTEAFF
CDR3 DNA: TGTGCCAGCAGTTTTAATCCGTTGGACTCGAACACTGAAGCTTTCTTT

clone size: -
J gene: TRBJ2-1
V gene: TRBV7-8
D gene: -
CDR3 protein: CASSLGEKYNEQFF
CDR3 DNA: TGTGCCAGCAGCTTAGGAGAAAAATACAATGAGCAGTTCTTC

clone size: -
J gene: TRBJ2-3
V gene: TRBV4-3
D gene: -
CDR3 protein: CASSQGSGTQYF
CDR3 DNA: TGCGCCAGCAGCCAAGGAAGTGGCACGCAGTATTTT

clone size: once
J gene: TRBJ1-1
V gene: TRBV6-6
D gene: -
CDR3 protein: CASSYSAGNTEAFF
CDR3 DNA: TGTGCCAGCAGTTACTCGGCAGGGAACACTGAAGCTTTCTTT

clone size: -
J gene: TRBJ1-4
V gene: TRBV11-3
D gene: -
CDR3 protein: CASSLSSNAPTNEKLFF
CDR3 DNA: TGTGCCAGCAGCTTAAGCTCAAATGCACCAACTAATGAAAAACTGTTTTTT

clone size: -
J gene: TRBJ2-5
V gene: TRBV28
D gene: -
CDR3 protein: CASQERETQYF
CDR3 DNA: TGTGCCAGCCAAGAACGGGAGACCCAGTACTTC

clone size: -
J gene: TRBJ2-1
V gene: TRBV7-2
D gene: -
CDR3 protein: CASSANGGPTYEQFF
CDR3 DNA: TGTGCCAGCAGCGCCAACGGGGGGCCCACGTATGAGCAGTTCTTC

clone size: -
J gene: TRBJ1-2
V gene: TRBV7-2
D gene: -
CDR3 protein: CASSLVTVGYYGYTF
CDR3 DNA: TGTGCCAGCAGCTTAGTGACAGTGGGTTACTATGGCTACACCTTC